The 2 T cell receptor beta chains in this list originate from one sample, sequenced in a study of cytomegalovirus exposure and HLA in healthy donors. The PCR had 60 Vbeta and 13 Jbeta primers. Clones were sequenced by immunoSEQ multiplex PCR, and TCRdb holds only the in-frame ones, with some missing. The sample consists of some 98,000 clones, 70% of them appearing once. Sequencing was done on a sample of PBMCs. Source of these receptors: a man aged 45-65 years in good health and CMV-seronegative.

In nucleotides, the CDR3 is TGTGCCTCCGCTACTGGCACTGAAGCTTTCTTT. Protein product: CASATGTEAFF. V and J are TRBV7-2 and TRBJ1-1; no definite D call. V lost 11 bases to trimming and J lost 4 bases, with 11 bases between them. The CDR3 runs 11 residues. From germline, CDR1 is SGHTA and CDR2 FQGNSA. Drawing the rest from reference TRBV7-2 and TRBJ1-1, the complete variable domain is GAGVSQSPSNKVTEKGKDVELRCDPISGHTALYWYRQSLGQGLEFLIYFQGNSAPDKSGLPSDRFSAERTGGSVSTLTIQRTQQEDSAVYLCASATGTEAFFGQGTRLTVV.

This clone was detected a few times. The genes are TRBV6-6 and TRBJ1-2; TRBD1 is a possible D gene (5 bases). In germline, CDR1 is MNHNY, CDR2 SVGAGI (reference sequence). Trimming removed 2 bases at V and 8 bases at J, with 15 bases between. The CDR3 totals 14 residues. The CDR3 sequence: CASSYGQLELGYTF. CDR3 coding DNA: TGTGCCAGCAGTTACGGACAACTCGAACTCGGCTACACCTTC.